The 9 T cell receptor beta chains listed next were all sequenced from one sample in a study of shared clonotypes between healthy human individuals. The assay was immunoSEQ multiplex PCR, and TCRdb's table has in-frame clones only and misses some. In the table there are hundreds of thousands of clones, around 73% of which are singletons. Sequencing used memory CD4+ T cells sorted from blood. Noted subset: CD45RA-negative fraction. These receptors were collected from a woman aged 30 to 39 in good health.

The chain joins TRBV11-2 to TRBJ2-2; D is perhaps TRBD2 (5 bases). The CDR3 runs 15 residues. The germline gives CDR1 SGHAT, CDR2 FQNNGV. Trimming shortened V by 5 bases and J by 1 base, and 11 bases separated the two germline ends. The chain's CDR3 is CASSPDGKNTGELFF. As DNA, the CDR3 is TGTGCCAGCAGCCCGGACGGGAAGAACACCGGGGAGCTGTTTTTT.

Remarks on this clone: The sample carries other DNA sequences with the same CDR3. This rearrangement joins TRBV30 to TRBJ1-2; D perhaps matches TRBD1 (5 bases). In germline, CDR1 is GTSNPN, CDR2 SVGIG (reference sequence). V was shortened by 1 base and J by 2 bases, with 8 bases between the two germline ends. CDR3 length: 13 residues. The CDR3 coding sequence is TGTGCCTGGAGTGACAGGTTAAACTATGGCTACACCTTC. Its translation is CAWSDRLNYGYTF.

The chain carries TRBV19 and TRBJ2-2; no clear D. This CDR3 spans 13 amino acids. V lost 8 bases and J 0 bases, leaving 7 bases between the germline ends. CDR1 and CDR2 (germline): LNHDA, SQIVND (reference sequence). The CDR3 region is CASSITNTGELFF. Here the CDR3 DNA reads TGTGCCAGTTCGATCACGAACACCGGGGAGCTGTTTTTT.

The CDR3 region has the DNA TGCGCCAGCAGCTTGGAAGGCGGGAGGGCTCATAGGGAGACCCAGTACTTC. Its protein is CASSLEGGRAHRETQYF. The chain carries TRBV5-1 and TRBJ2-5; 9 positions agree with TRBD2. Per the germline V gene, CDR1 is SGHRS and CDR2 is YFSETQ. Germline trimming cut 0 bases from V and 5 bases from J; bases unmatched to any gene: 11. The CDR3 is 17 amino acids.

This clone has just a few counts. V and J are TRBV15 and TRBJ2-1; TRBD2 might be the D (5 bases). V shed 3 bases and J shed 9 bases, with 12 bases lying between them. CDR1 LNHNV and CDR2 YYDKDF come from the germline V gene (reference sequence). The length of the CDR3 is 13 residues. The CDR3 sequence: CATSRDPRGEQFF. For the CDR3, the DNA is TGTGCCACCAGCAGGGATCCTCGGGGTGAGCAGTTCTTC.

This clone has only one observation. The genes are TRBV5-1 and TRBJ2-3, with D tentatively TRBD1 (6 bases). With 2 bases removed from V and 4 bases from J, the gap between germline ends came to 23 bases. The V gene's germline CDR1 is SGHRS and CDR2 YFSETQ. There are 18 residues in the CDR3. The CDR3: CASSFIRDNFLPADTQYF. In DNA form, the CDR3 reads TGCGCCAGCAGCTTTATCAGGGACAATTTTTTGCCGGCAGATACGCAGTATTTT.

CDR3 residues: CASSPAGQGAHEQYF. The CDR3 nucleotides are TGCGCCAGCAGTCCAGCTGGACAGGGGGCCCACGAGCAGTACTTC. The genes are TRBV4-1 and TRBJ2-5; 11 bases agree with TRBD1. The tail of the sequence fits TRBJ2-7 better, so the J call may be wrong. CDR1 and CDR2 from the germline V gene are MGHRA and YSYEKL. This CDR3 is 15 amino acids long.

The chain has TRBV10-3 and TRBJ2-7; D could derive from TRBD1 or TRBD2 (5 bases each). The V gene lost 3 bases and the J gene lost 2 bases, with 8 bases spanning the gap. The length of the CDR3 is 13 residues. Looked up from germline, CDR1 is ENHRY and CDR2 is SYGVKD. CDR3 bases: TGTGCCATCAGTGACCGGGGACCCTACGAGCAGTACTTC. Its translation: CAISDRGPYEQYF.

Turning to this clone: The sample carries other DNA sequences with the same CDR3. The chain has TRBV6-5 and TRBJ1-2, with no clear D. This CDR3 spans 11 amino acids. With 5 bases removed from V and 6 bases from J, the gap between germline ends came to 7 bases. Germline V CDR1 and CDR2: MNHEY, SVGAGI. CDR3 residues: CASSLLDGYTF. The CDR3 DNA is TGTGCCAGCAGTCTTCTGGATGGCTACACCTTC.